A single sample is the source of the 5 T cell receptor beta chains below, sequenced in a study of regulatory T cells in long-lasting Graves disease. Assembly of TCR beta libraries relied on iRepertoire HTBI primers together with Arm-PCR of CDR3 regions. TCRdb processed the multiplex PCR reads anew with MiXCR; each CDR3 protein has one entry. The table lists about 460,000 distinct CDR3 sequences, roughly 22% of them singletons. The time point is: persistent/refractory GD, antithyroid drugs over 5 years with positive TRAb. Researchers made the TCR library from RNA that was extracted from PBMCs. Material: peripheral blood mononuclear cells (PBMCs), obtained when the disease was refractory, from a patient treated with antithyroid drugs. The source of these receptors is a female donor with Graves disease.

A word on this clonotype: A much larger clonotype is one base distant, so this may be a read error. This chain links TRBV29-1 with TRBJ1-1; no clear D gene. Germline V gene lookup returns CDR1 SQVTM and CDR2 ANQGSEA. The CDR3 loop spans 13 amino acids. The CDR3 here is CSVAGGRGTETFF. The CDR3 nucleotides are TGCAGCGTTGCGGGAGGGCGCGGAACTGAAACTTTCTTT. Full variable domain (missing parts from reference TRBV29-1 and TRBJ1-1): SAVISQKPSRDICQRGTSLTIQCQVDSQVTMMFWYRQQPGQSLTLIATANQGSEATYESGFVIDKFPISRPNLTFSTLTVSNMSPEDSSIYLCSVAGGRGTETFFGQGTRLTVV.

This clonotype was recorded many times. In DNA form, the CDR3 reads TGTGCCAGCAGAACGCTAGCGGGAGACGCCTACGAGCAGTACTTC. Its translation: CASRTLAGDAYEQYF. The chain links TRBV28 to TRBJ2-7; the match to TRBD2 covers 10 bases. Trimming at V came to 6 bases and at J to 2 bases, leaving 7 bases not matched to a gene. The CDR3 totals 15 residues. Per germline, CDR1 MDHEN and CDR2 SYDVKM.

A few counts support this clonotype. V gene TRBV5-1 combines with J gene TRBJ1-1; tentative D call: TRBD1 (6 bases). CDR1 SGHRS and CDR2 YFSETQ come from the germline V gene. V was shortened by 5 bases and J by 4 bases, with 21 bases between the two germline ends. The CDR3 sequence is 16 residues long. The CDR3 reads CASRPSYGGASTEAFF. CDR3 coding DNA: TGCGCCAGCAGACCAAGCTACGGGGGCGCGAGCACTGAAGCTTTCTTT.

This clonotype was detected many times. This chain connects TRBV7-2 to TRBJ1-2, with D tentatively TRBD1 (5 bases). The CDR3 contains 15 residues. Trimming stripped 1 base from V and 4 bases from J, with 13 bases between. CDR1 SGHTA and CDR2 FQGNSA come from the germline V gene. The CDR3: CASSLGQGSFYGYTF. In DNA form, the CDR3 reads TGTGCCAGCAGCTTAGGGCAGGGATCGTTCTATGGCTACACCTTC.

Ten or more counts support this clonotype. The chain employs TRBV6-5 and TRBJ2-5; maybe TRBD1 (5 bases). This CDR3 has 14 amino acids. CDR1 MNHEY and CDR2 SVGAGI come from the germline V gene. The V end was cut by 4 bases, the J end by 5 bases, with 14 bases between. CDR3 in amino acids: CASSSPREAETQYF. The CDR3 DNA reads as TGTGCCAGCAGTTCCCCCAGGGAAGCGGAGACCCAGTACTTC.